This entry describes one T cell receptor beta chain. As yet, its antigen is unknown. This may come from a read error, since a much larger clone is one base off. This entry comes from a study of read filtering for tumor transcriptome and immune sequencing. Study-level information: IR-seq gave about 3.5 to 10.27 million TCR reads per sample; RNA-seq gave about 80 to 1,400. Whole-study results and caveats: RNA-seq captured clonotypes less deeply and reliably than IR-seq.

The CDR3 consists of 15 residues. Germline V CDR1 and CDR2: LNHDA, SQIVND (reference sequence). The library was built from about 400 ng RNA with molecular barcoded adaptors for alpha/delta and beta/gamma chains. A single record per CDR3 protein comes from TCRdb applying MiXCR to the reads. The data show tens of thousands of distinct CDR3 sequences, with about 18% seen just once and 16% held by the top ten. The V call is TRBV19, the J call TRBJ1-5, with 8 positions matching TRBD1. The sample was a population of CD138-negative cells sorted from bone marrow. This clonotype was obtained from a donor at least 40 years old with multiple myeloma. This CDR3 reads CAKPSGQEINQPQRF. CDR3 bases: TGTGCCAAACCTTCGGGACAGGAGATAAATCAGCCCCAGCGTTTT.